A single sample is the source of the 32 T cell receptor beta chains below, sequenced in a study of T cell responses to AZD1222 COVID-19 vaccine. Some clones are missing from TCRdb's copy, which holds only in-frame ones; the method was immunoSEQ multiplex PCR. The data hold some 75,000 clones, with roughly 88% observed a single time. Source: peripheral blood, taken on day 0 of AZD1222 vaccination. Source of these receptors: an adult in good health.

The CDR3 loop reads CASSYSLRQPQHF. The DNA of the CDR3 is TGTGCCAGCAGTTACTCGTTAAGGCAGCCCCAGCATTTT. The V and J genes are TRBV6-5 and TRBJ1-5; D unresolved. This CDR3 spans 13 amino acids. Germline loops: CDR1 MNHEY, CDR2 SVGAGI. Trimming stripped 0 bases from V and 7 bases from J, with 7 bases between.

The J gene is TRBJ1-6, the V gene TRBV3-1 (or the pseudogene TRBV3-2), with D possibly matching TRBD1 (6 bases). The CDR3 covers 17 residues. Per germline, CDR1 LGHDT and CDR2 YNNKEL (reference sequence). The V end was cut by 1 base, the J end by 6 bases, with 16 bases between. Written as DNA, the CDR3 is TGTGCCAGCAGCCAAGGAACCGGGACAACTTTTAATTCACCCCTCCACTTT. This sequence encodes CASSQGTGTTFNSPLHF.

The chain links TRBV7-9 to TRBJ2-2; a weak D match, TRBD2 (6 bases). V lost 4 bases, J lost 5 bases, and 14 bases lay in between. CDR1 SEHNR and CDR2 FQNEAQ come from the germline V gene (reference sequence). The CDR3 loop spans 15 amino acids. CDR3 loop: CASSSQVAGTGELFF. CDR3 sequence (DNA): TGTGCCAGCAGCTCCCAAGTGGCGGGGACCGGGGAGCTGTTTTTT.

This chain joins TRBV28 and TRBJ2-6; D ambiguous. The germline CDR1 and CDR2 sequences are MDHEN and SYDVKM. Between the trimmed V and J ends, which lost 6 bases and 4 bases, there was a span of 7 bases. This CDR3 has 13 amino acids. The CDR3 is CASRVVGANVLTF. CDR3 sequence (DNA): TGTGCCAGCAGGGTGGTAGGGGCCAACGTCCTGACTTTC. Looking up the rest from reference TRBV28 and TRBJ2-6 gives the full variable domain: DVKVTQSSRYLVKRTGEKVFLECVQDMDHENMFWYRQDPGLGLRLIYFSYDVKMKEKGDIPEGYSVSREKKERFSLILESASTNQTSMYLCASRVVGANVLTFGAGSRLTVL.

V usage is TRBV6-5 and J usage is TRBJ2-1; maybe TRBD1 (6 bases). Germline assignment: CDR1 MNHEY and CDR2 SVGAGI. The CDR3 spans 14 residues. Trimming removed 5 bases at V and 4 bases at J, with 12 bases between. The CDR3 spells CASSTTGPYNEQFF. DNA for the CDR3: TGTGCCAGCAGTACGACAGGCCCATACAATGAGCAGTTCTTC.

This sequence joins TRBV19 and TRBJ2-2; 7 positions agree with TRBD2. With V trimmed by 10 bases and J by 6 bases, 11 bases remained unmatched. The CDR3 is made up of 14 amino acids. From germline, CDR1 is LNHDA and CDR2 SQIVND (reference sequence). The CDR3 nucleotides are TGTGCCACGAGGCGGGAGCCCTCGTCCGGGGAGCTGTTTTTT. Amino acid sequence: CATRREPSSGELFF.

This chain uses TRBV3-1 (or the pseudogene TRBV3-2) with TRBJ2-2; tentative D call: TRBD2 (6 bases). The CDR3 sequence is 14 residues long. Germline CDR1 reads LGHDT; CDR2 reads YNNKEL (reference sequence). V lost 4 bases, J lost 3 bases, and 9 bases lay in between. This CDR3 reads CASSRLGYTGELFF. CDR3 DNA: TGTGCCAGCAGCCGACTAGGGTACACCGGGGAGCTGTTTTTT.

The chain uses TRBV6-5 and TRBJ2-3; perhaps TRBD1 as D (5 bases). Trimming pared 2 bases from V and 0 bases from J, leaving 6 bases between. Germline CDR1 is MNHEY and CDR2 is SVGAGI. The CDR3 is 14 amino acids. The CDR3 loop reads CASSYQGSTDTQYF. The CDR3 nucleotides are TGTGCCAGCAGTTACCAGGGTAGCACAGATACGCAGTATTTT.

The V call is TRBV6-5, the J call TRBJ1-4; D is uncertain. Looked up from germline, CDR1 is MNHEY and CDR2 is SVGAGI. The CDR3 is 15 amino acids. With 4 bases removed from V and 4 bases from J, the gap between germline ends came to 13 bases. CDR3 DNA sequence: TGTGCCAGCAGTTCCACTCAAGGTCATAATGAAAAACTGTTTTTT. As protein: CASSSTQGHNEKLFF.

In this sample, this clone turned up once. The chain carries TRBV24-1 and TRBJ1-2; the match to TRBD1 covers 10 bases. The germline V gene has CDR1 KGHDR and CDR2 SFDVKD. CDR3 length: 13 amino acids. J was trimmed by 7 bases and V by 5 bases; bases with no gene match: 3. CDR3 sequence: CATSVTGGRGYTF. CDR3 bases: TGTGCCACCAGTGTGACAGGGGGCCGTGGCTACACCTTC.

The rearrangement uses TRBV5-1 and TRBJ2-2, with 9 bases fitting TRBD2. V shed 2 bases and J 6 bases; nucleotides not matched to a gene: 8. CDR3 size: 16 residues. CDR1 is SGHRS and CDR2 is YFSETQ in the germline V gene. CDR3 amino acids: CASSLRLAEGAGELFF. The CDR3, as DNA: TGCGCCAGCAGCTTAAGACTAGCGGAGGGGGCCGGGGAGCTGTTTTTT.

V and J are TRBV10-3 and TRBJ1-2; the match to TRBD1 covers 7 bases. The germline V gene encodes CDR1 ENHRY and CDR2 SYGVKD. With V trimmed by 0 bases and J by 7 bases, 5 bases remained unmatched. The CDR3 spans 14 residues. CDR3 DNA: TGTGCCATCAGTGAGTCGGGGGACAGTGTTGGCTACACCTTC. Protein sequence: CAISESGDSVGYTF.

The chain combines TRBV7-9 with TRBJ2-6, with D uncertain. CDR1 SEHNR and CDR2 FQNEAQ come from the germline V gene (reference sequence). V shed 2 bases and J shed 0 bases, with 5 bases lying between them. This CDR3 spans 15 amino acids. The CDR3 sequence: CASSLISSGANVLTF. The CDR3 region has the DNA TGTGCCAGCAGCTTAATCAGCTCTGGGGCCAACGTCCTGACTTTC.

V usage is TRBV7-2 and J usage is TRBJ2-5; 10 bases line up with TRBD2. CDR1 is SGHTA, CDR2 FQGNSA, per germline. CDR3 length: 16 residues. The V and J ends lost 4 bases and 7 bases, in that order; junction bases with no gene match: 12. The CDR3 spells CASSSESGRASGTQYF. CDR3 DNA sequence: TGTGCCAGCAGCTCCGAGAGCGGGAGGGCTTCAGGGACCCAGTACTTC. Variable domain in full (rest from reference TRBV7-2 and TRBJ2-5): GAGVSQSPSNKVTEKGKDVELRCDPISGHTALYWYRQSLGQGLEFLIYFQGNSAPDKSGLPSDRFSAERTGGSVSTLTIQRTQQEDSAVYLCASSSESGRASGTQYFGPGTRLLVL.

The genes are TRBV10-3 and TRBJ2-3, with 10 bases aligning to TRBD2. Germline values: CDR1 ENHRY, CDR2 SYGVKD. This CDR3 comprises 15 residues. The ends lost 4 bases at V and 1 base at J; junction bases unmatched: 2. This chain's CDR3 is CAISVTSGGTDTQYF. The DNA for the CDR3 is TGTGCCATCAGTGTAACTAGCGGGGGCACAGATACGCAGTATTTT.

The gene calls are TRBV5-5 and TRBJ2-3; 7 positions match TRBD1. The V gene end was trimmed by 4 bases and the J gene end by 3 bases; junction bases not matched to a gene: 5. This CDR3 has 14 residues. Germline assignment: CDR1 SGHKS and CDR2 YYEKEE (reference sequence). The CDR3 DNA follows: TGTGCCAGCAGCCGACAGGGTCTTACAGATACGCAGTATTTT. Its protein product is CASSRQGLTDTQYF.

The chain links TRBV6-5 to TRBJ2-7; D uncertain. The V and J ends lost 0 bases and 0 bases respectively, with 9 bases between them. CDR1 and CDR2 (germline): MNHEY, SVGAGI. There are 15 residues in the CDR3. The CDR3 bases are TGTGCCAGCAGTTACTCGGCAGCTACCTCCTACGAGCAGTACGTC. Its protein is CASSYSAATSYEQYV.

This CDR3 reads CASSPTGTNYEQYF. The CDR3 coding sequence is TGTGCCAGCTCACCAACCGGGACGAACTACGAGCAGTACTTC. The chain is built from TRBV18 and TRBJ2-7; D may be TRBD1 or TRBD2 (5 bases each). Germline V gene lookup returns CDR1 KGHSH and CDR2 LQKENI. V lost 2 bases, J lost 3 bases, and 11 bases lay in between. The CDR3 runs to 14 residues.

This clone appeared once. This chain uses TRBV18 with TRBJ2-5; a weak D match, TRBD1 (6 bases). V lost 3 bases to trimming and J lost 5 bases, with 13 bases between them. CDR1 is KGHSH, CDR2 LQKENI, per germline. The CDR3 consists of 14 residues. In nucleotides, the CDR3 is TGTGCCAGCTCACCTGGGGGCTTATCGGAGACCCAGTACTTC. This gives the protein CASSPGGLSETQYF.

This clone was counted a few times. J is TRBJ2-3 and V is TRBV4-2, with 7 bases identical to TRBD2. The CDR3 totals 16 residues. V trimming: 0 bases; J trimming: 8 bases; junction bases outside the gene matches: 11. CDR1 and CDR2 from the germline V gene are LGHNA and YNFKEQ. The CDR3 protein is CASSQDSLEWGGTQYF. In nucleotides, the CDR3 is TGTGCCAGCAGCCAAGATAGTCTAGAATGGGGGGGTACGCAGTATTTT.

The chain joins TRBV15 to TRBJ1-1; a possible D gene is TRBD1 (6 bases). The CDR3 totals 14 residues. V shed 7 bases and J shed 8 bases, with 20 bases lying between them. The germline CDR1 and CDR2 sequences are LNHNV and YYDKDF (reference sequence). Here the CDR3 reads CATTRGYGTSEAFF. The CDR3 coding sequence is TGTGCCACCACCAGGGGTTATGGGACGTCAGAAGCTTTCTTT.

This clone was found a few times. This chain connects TRBV6-1 to TRBJ2-3; 13 nucleotides align to TRBD2. After removal of 4 bases from V and 1 base from J, the junction contained 5 bases not matched to a gene. This CDR3 is built from 17 residues. Germline-derived CDR1 and CDR2 are MNHNS and SASEGT. CDR3 in DNA: TGTGCCAGCAGTGTACTAGCGGGAGGGCAGGGCACAGATACGCAGTATTTT. This codes for CASSVLAGGQGTDTQYF.

In its sample, this clone was seen a few times. This chain joins TRBV19 and TRBJ1-5; possible D gene TRBD1, 6 bases. V was cut by 5 bases and J by 4 bases, with 18 bases left in between. The germline CDR1 and CDR2 sequences are LNHDA and SQIVND (reference sequence). This CDR3 region has 16 residues. The CDR3 loop is CASSEDSPRGNQPQHF. CDR3 DNA sequence: TGTGCCAGTAGTGAGGACAGTCCCCGTGGTAATCAGCCCCAGCATTTT.

V is TRBV28 and J is TRBJ2-5, with D possibly TRBD2 on 6 matching bases. The CDR3 totals 11 residues. The V gene's germline CDR1 is MDHEN and CDR2 SYDVKM. V lost 7 bases, J lost 5 bases, and 8 bases lay in between. CDR3 bases: TGTGCCAGCATGGGGAGGGAGACCCAGTACTTC. As protein: CASMGRETQYF. Variable domain in full (rest from reference TRBV28 and TRBJ2-5): DVKVTQSSRYLVKRTGEKVFLECVQDMDHENMFWYRQDPGLGLRLIYFSYDVKMKEKGDIPEGYSVSREKKERFSLILESASTNQTSMYLCASMGRETQYFGPGTRLLVL.

The chain uses TRBV7-9 and TRBJ2-7; D is ambiguous. V was trimmed by 4 bases and J by 4 bases, leaving 8 bases between them. The CDR3 covers 12 residues. Per germline, CDR1 SEHNR and CDR2 FQNEAQ (reference sequence). CDR3 region: CASSSNEYEQYF. The CDR3 nucleotides are TGTGCCAGCAGCTCTAACGAGTACGAGCAGTACTTC.

The CDR3 protein is CASSFSRQGAYGYTF. The CDR3 nucleotides read TGTGCCAGCAGTTTTTCCCGTCAGGGGGCTTACGGCTACACCTTC. This sequence joins TRBV27 and TRBJ1-2; the match to TRBD1 covers 8 bases. Germline CDR1 reads MNHEY; CDR2 reads SMNVEV (reference sequence). This CDR3 region has 15 residues. Losses at the gene ends were 3 bases for V and 8 bases for J; bases not matched to a gene: 11.

The chain joins TRBV28 to TRBJ2-3; 11 nucleotides align to TRBD2. With V trimmed by 5 bases and J by 2 bases, 6 bases remained unmatched. CDR3 length equals 16 residues. From germline, CDR1 is MDHEN and CDR2 SYDVKM. The CDR3 DNA reads as TGTGCCAGCAGTCTAGCGGGGGGTTCATACACAGATACGCAGTATTTT. It translates to CASSLAGGSYTDTQYF. The full variable domain, in which reference TRBV28 and TRBJ2-3 provide the parts outside the CDR3, is DVKVTQSSRYLVKRTGEKVFLECVQDMDHENMFWYRQDPGLGLRLIYFSYDVKMKEKGDIPEGYSVSREKKERFSLILESASTNQTSMYLCASSLAGGSYTDTQYFGPGTRLTVL.

The chain links TRBV10-3 to TRBJ2-7; no clear D. The germline V gene encodes CDR1 ENHRY and CDR2 SYGVKD. The CDR3 is 13 amino acids. Trimming stripped 0 bases from V and 7 bases from J, with 10 bases between. The CDR3 nucleotides read TGTGCCATCAGTGAGTCTCATTTCGAGGAGCAGTACTTC. Protein sequence: CAISESHFEEQYF.

The V call is TRBV7-3, the J call TRBJ1-2; weak D call: TRBD1 (5 bases). There are 13 residues in the CDR3. V gave up 6 bases and J gave up 4 bases, with 12 bases separating them. Germline-derived CDR1 and CDR2 are SGHTA and FQGTGA. The CDR3 nucleotides are TGTGCCAGCAGTCCGGGGCGCAGCTATGGCTACACCTTC. Translating gives CASSPGRSYGYTF.

The chain is built from TRBV7-7 and TRBJ1-3; maybe TRBD1 (6 bases). This CDR3 is built from 15 residues. Trimming pared 0 bases from V and 3 bases from J, leaving 9 bases between. Germline CDR1 SSHAT, CDR2 FNYEAQ (reference sequence). The CDR3 protein is CASSLAQGFGNTIYF. The CDR3 coding sequence is TGTGCCAGCAGCTTAGCACAGGGCTTTGGAAACACCATATATTTT.

V usage is TRBV19 and J usage is TRBJ2-7; 8 nucleotides align to TRBD2. Germline lookup yields CDR1 LNHDA and CDR2 SQIVND (reference sequence). V was clipped by 5 bases and J by 2 bases; unmatched bases: 5. There are 14 residues in the CDR3. CDR3 in amino acids: CASSPQAGAYEQYF. CDR3 coding DNA: TGTGCCAGTAGTCCCCAAGCGGGAGCCTACGAGCAGTACTTC.

This clone has a handful of counts. The chain employs TRBV11-3 and TRBJ2-1; TRBD2 might be the D (5 bases). Germline V gene lookup returns CDR1 SGHNT and CDR2 YENEEA. V lost 1 base and J 10 bases, leaving 11 bases between the germline ends. This CDR3 is built from 13 residues. Here the CDR3 reads CASSLVTGGEQFF. The CDR3 bases are TGTGCCAGCAGCTTAGTTACGGGCGGGGAGCAGTTCTTC.